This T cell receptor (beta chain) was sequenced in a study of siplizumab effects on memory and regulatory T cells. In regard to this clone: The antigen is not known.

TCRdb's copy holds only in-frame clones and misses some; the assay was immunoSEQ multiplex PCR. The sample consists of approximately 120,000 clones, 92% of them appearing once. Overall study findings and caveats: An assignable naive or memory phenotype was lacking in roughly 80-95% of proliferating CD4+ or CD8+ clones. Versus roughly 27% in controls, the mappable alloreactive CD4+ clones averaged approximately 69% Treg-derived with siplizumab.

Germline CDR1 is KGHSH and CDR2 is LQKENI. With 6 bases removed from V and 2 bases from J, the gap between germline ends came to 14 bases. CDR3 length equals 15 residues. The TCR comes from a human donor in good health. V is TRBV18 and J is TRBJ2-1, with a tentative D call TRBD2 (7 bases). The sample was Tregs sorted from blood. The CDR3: CASSARGRAYNEQFF. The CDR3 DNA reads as TGTGCCAGCTCGGCAAGGGGGAGGGCCTACAATGAGCAGTTCTTC.